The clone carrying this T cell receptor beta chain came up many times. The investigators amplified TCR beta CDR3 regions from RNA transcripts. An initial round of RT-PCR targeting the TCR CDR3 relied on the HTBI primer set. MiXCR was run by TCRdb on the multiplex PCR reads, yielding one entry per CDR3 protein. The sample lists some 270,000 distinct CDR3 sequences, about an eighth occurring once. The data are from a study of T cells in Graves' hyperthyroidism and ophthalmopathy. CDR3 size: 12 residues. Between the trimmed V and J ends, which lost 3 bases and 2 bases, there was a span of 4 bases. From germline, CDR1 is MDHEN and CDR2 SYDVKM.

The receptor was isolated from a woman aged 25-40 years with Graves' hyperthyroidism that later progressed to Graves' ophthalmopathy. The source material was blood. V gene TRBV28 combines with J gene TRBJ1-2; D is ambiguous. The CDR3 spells CASSLGNYGYTF. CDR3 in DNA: TGTGCCAGCAGTTTGGGAAACTATGGCTACACCTTC.